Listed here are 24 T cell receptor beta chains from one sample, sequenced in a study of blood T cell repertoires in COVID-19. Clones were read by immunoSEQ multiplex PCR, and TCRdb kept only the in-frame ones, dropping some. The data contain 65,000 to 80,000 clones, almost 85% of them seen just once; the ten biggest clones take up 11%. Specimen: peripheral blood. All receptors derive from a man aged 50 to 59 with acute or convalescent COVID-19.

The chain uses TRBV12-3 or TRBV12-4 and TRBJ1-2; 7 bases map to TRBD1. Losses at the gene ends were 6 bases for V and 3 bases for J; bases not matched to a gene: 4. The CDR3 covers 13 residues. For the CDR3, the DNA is TGTGCCAGCAGCCAAGGGGGCGACTATGGCTACACCTTC. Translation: CASSQGGDYGYTF.

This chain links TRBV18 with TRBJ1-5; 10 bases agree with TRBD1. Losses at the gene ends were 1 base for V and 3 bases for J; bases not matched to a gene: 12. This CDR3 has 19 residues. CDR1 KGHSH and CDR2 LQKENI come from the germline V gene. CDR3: CASSPRRLGQGLSNQPQHF. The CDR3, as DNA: TGTGCCAGCTCACCACGTAGGCTGGGACAGGGGCTCTCCAATCAGCCCCAGCATTTT.

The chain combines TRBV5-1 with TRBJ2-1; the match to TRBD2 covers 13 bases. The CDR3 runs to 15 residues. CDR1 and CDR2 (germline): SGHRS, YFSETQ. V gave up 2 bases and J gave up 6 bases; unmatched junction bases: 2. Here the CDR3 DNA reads TGCGCCAGCAGCTTTGGGACTAGCGGGATCAATGAGCAGTTCTTC. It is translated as CASSFGTSGINEQFF.

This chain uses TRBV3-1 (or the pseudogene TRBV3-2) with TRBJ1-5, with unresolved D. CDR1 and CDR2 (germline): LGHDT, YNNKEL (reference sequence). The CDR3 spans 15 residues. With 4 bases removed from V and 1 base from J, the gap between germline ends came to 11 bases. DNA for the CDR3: TGTGCCAGCAGCCCAGGAGGGCTGAGCAATCAGCCCCAGCATTTT. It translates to CASSPGGLSNQPQHF.

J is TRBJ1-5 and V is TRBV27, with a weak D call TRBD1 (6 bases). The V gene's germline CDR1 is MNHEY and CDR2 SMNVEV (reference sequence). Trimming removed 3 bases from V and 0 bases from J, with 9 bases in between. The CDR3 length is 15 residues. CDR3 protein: CASSLGANSNQPQHF. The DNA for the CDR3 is TGTGCCAGCAGTTTGGGGGCGAATAGCAATCAGCCCCAGCATTTT.

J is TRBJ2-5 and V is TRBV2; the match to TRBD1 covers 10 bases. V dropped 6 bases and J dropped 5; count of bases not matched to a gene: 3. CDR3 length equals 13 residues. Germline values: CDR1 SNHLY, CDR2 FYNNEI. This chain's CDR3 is CASRTGGDETQYF. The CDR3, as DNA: TGTGCCAGCAGGACAGGGGGCGACGAGACCCAGTACTTC. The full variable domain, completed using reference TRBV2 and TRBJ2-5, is EPEVTQTPSHQVTQMGQEVILRCVPISNHLYFYWYRQILGQKVEFLVSFYNNEISEKSEIFDDQFSVERPDGSNFTLKIRSTKLEDSAMYFCASRTGGDETQYFGPGTRLLVL.

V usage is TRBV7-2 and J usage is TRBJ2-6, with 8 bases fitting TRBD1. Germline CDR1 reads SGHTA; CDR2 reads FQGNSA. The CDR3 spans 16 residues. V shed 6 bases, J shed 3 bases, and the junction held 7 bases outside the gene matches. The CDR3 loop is CASRRDRYDGANVLTF. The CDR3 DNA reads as TGTGCCAGCAGACGGGACAGGTATGATGGGGCCAACGTCCTGACTTTC.

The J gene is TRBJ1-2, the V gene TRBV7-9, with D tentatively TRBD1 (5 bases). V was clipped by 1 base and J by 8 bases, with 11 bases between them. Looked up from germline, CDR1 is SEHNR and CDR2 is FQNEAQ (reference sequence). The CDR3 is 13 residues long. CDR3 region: CASSLDAGLGYTF. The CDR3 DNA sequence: TGTGCCAGCAGCTTAGATGCAGGGCTGGGCTACACCTTC. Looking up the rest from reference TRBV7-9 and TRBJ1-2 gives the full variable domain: DTGVSQNPRHKITKRGQNVTFRCDPISEHNRLYWYRQTLGQGPEFLTYFQNEAQLEKSRLLSDRFSAERPKGSFSTLEIQRTEQGDSAMYLCASSLDAGLGYTFGSGTRLTVV.

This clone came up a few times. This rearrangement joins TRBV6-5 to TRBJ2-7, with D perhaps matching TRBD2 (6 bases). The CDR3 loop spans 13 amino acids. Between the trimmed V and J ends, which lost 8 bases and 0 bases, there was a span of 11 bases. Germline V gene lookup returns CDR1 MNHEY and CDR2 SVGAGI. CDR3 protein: CASQSGSSYEQYF. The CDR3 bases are TGTGCCAGCCAGTCCGGGAGCTCCTACGAGCAGTACTTC.

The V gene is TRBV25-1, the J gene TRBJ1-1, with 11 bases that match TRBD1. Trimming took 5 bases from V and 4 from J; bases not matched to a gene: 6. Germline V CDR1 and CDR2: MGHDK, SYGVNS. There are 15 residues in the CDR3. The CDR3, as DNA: TGTGCCAGCAGTCATGGACAGGGGGCCGTCACTGAAGCTTTCTTT. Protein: CASSHGQGAVTEAFF.

The CDR3: CASSLGLAEQETQYF. In DNA form, the CDR3 reads TGTGCCAGCAGCTTAGGTCTAGCGGAACAAGAGACCCAGTACTTC. The chain carries TRBV11-3 and TRBJ2-5; 7 bases line up with TRBD2. After removal of 1 base from V and 2 bases from J, the junction contained 4 bases not matched to a gene. CDR1 and CDR2 (germline): SGHNT, YENEEA. This CDR3 has 15 amino acids.

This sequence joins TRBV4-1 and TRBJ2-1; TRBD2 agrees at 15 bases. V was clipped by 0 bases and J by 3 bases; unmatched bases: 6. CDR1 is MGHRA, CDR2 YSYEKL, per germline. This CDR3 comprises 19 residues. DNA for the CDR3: TGCGCCAGCAGCCAAGAAGGACTAGCGGGAGGGCCGGGCTACAATGAGCAGTTCTTC. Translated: CASSQEGLAGGPGYNEQFF.

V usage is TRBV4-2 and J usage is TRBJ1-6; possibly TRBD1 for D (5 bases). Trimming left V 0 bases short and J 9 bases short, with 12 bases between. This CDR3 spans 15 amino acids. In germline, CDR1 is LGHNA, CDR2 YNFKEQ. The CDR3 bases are TGTGCCAGCAGCCAAGATCGGGAGGGGCTTTCACCCCTCCACTTT. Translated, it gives CASSQDREGLSPLHF.

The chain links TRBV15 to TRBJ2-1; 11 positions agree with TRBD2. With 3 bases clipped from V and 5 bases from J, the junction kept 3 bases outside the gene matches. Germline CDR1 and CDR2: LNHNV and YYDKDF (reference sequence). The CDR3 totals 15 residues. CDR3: CATSRGSGRDNEQFF. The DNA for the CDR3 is TGTGCCACCAGCAGGGGTAGCGGGAGGGACAATGAGCAGTTCTTC.

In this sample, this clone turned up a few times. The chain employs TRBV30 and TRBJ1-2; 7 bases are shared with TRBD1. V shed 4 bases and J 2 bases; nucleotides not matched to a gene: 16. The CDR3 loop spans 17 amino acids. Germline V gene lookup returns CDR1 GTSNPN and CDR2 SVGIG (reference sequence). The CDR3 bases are TGTGCCTGGACCCTACTTGGACAGGCCCAAGGGAACTATGGCTACACCTTC. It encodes CAWTLLGQAQGNYGYTF. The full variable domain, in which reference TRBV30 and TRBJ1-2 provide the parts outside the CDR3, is SQTIHQWPATLVQPVGSPLSLECTVEGTSNPNLYWYRQAAGRGLQLLFYSVGIGQISSEVPQNLSASRPQDRQFILSSKKLLLSDSGFYLCAWTLLGQAQGNYGYTFGSGTRLTVV.

Written as DNA, the CDR3 is TGCGCCAGCAGCCAAGGACTCGGCACAGATACGCAGTATTTT. It yields the protein CASSQGLGTDTQYF. V gene TRBV4-3 combines with J gene TRBJ2-3; D uncertain. The germline V gene has CDR1 LGHNA and CDR2 YSLEER. Trimming shortened V by 1 base and J by 1 base, and 6 bases separated the two germline ends. The CDR3 is made up of 14 amino acids.

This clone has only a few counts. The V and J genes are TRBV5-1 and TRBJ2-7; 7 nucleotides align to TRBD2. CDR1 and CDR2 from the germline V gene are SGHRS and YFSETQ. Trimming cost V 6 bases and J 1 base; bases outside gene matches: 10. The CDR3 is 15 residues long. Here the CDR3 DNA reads TGCGCCAGCACCGCCGGGGCTAGCGGATCCTACGAGCAGTACTTC. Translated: CASTAGASGSYEQYF.

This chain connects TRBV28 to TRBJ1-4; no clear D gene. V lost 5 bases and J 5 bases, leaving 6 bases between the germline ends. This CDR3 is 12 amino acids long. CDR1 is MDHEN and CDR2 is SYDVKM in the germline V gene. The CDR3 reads CASSSGNEKLFF. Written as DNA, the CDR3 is TGTGCCAGCAGTAGCGGGAATGAAAAACTGTTTTTT.

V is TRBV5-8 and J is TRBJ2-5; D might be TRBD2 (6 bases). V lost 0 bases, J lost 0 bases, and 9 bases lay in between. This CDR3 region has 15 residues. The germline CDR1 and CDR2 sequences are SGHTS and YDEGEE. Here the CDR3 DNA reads TGTGCCAGCAGCTTGGGGGGGAGGTACCAAGAGACCCAGTACTTC. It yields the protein CASSLGGRYQETQYF.

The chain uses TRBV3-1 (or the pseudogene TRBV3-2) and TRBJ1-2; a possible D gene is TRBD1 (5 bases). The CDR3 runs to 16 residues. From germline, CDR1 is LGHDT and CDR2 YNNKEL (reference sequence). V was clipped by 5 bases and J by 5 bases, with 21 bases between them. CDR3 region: CASSSLGEGPVYGYTF. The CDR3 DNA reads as TGTGCCAGCAGCTCCCTAGGGGAGGGGCCGGTTTATGGCTACACCTTC.

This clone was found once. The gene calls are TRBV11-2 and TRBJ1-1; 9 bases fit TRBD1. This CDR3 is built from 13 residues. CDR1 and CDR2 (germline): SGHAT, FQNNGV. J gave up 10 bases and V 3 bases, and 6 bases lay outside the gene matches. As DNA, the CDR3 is TGTGCCAGCAGCTTTGACAGGGGGAGGGGAGCTTTCTTT. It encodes CASSFDRGRGAFF.

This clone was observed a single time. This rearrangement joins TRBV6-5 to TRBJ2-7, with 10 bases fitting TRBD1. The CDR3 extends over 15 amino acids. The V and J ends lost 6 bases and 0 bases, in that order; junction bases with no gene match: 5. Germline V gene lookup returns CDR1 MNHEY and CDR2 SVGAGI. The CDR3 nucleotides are TGTGCCAGCAGGGTCCGGGACAGGGGCTCCTACGAGCAGTACTTC. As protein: CASRVRDRGSYEQYF.

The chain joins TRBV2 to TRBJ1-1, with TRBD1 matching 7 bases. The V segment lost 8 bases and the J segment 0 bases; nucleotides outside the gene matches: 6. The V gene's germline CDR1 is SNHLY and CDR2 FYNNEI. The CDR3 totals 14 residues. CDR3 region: CASGETGLNTEAFF. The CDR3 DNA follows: TGTGCCAGCGGGGAGACAGGGTTGAACACTGAAGCTTTCTTT.

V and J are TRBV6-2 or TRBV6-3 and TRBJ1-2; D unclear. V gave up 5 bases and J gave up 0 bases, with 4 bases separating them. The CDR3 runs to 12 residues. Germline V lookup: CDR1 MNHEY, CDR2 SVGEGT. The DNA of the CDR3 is TGTGCCAGCAGTCAGGCTAACTATGGCTACACCTTC. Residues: CASSQANYGYTF.